These 29 T cell receptor beta chains were all obtained from the same sample, sequenced in a study of shared clonotypes between healthy human individuals. Using immunoSEQ multiplex PCR, the repertoire was profiled, and TCRdb retains in-frame clones only, with some absent. The sample contains about 600,000 clones, roughly 97% of which appear only once. Specimen: naive CD4+ T cells sorted from blood. Sample subset: CD45RA+ positively selected. The receptors were sampled from a woman aged 25-40 years in good health.

The gene calls are TRBV6-1 and TRBJ1-4; a weak D match, TRBD1 (5 bases). Germline V gene sequence: CDR1 MNHNS, CDR2 SASEGT. V was trimmed by 3 bases and J by 3 bases, leaving 8 bases between them. This CDR3 has 14 residues. CDR3 protein: CASSDRGANEKLFF. The CDR3 bases are TGTGCCAGCAGTGACCGGGGGGCTAATGAAAAACTGTTTTTT.

The V gene is TRBV2, the J gene TRBJ1-5; no clear D gene. This CDR3 spans 12 amino acids. V lost 3 bases to trimming and J lost 7 bases, with 7 bases between them. Germline CDR1 and CDR2: SNHLY and FYNNEI. CDR3 sequence: CASSEDVQPQHF. As DNA, the CDR3 is TGTGCCAGCAGTGAGGACGTCCAGCCCCAGCATTTT.

This rearrangement joins TRBV6-6 to TRBJ2-1, with TRBD2 matching 9 bases. From germline, CDR1 is MNHNY and CDR2 SVGAGI (reference sequence). The ends lost 6 bases at V and 10 bases at J; junction bases unmatched: 7. The CDR3 has 13 amino acids. The CDR3: CASRRGGLEEQFF. CDR3 in DNA: TGTGCCAGCAGGCGGGGGGGGCTTGAGGAGCAGTTCTTC.

This clone was picked up one time. This sequence joins TRBV27 and TRBJ2-7; weak D call: TRBD1 (6 bases). Germline V gene data show CDR1 as MNHEY and CDR2 as SMNVEV (reference sequence). V lost 2 bases and J lost 0, with 14 bases in between. The CDR3 runs to 16 residues. The CDR3 reads CASSLQGTRRSYEQYF. The CDR3 nucleotides are TGTGCCAGCAGTTTACAGGGGACCCGCCGCTCCTACGAGCAGTACTTC.

V is TRBV19 and J is TRBJ2-1, with TRBD2 matching 14 bases. This CDR3 region has 15 residues. Trimming cost V 2 bases and J 7 bases; bases outside gene matches: 1. Germline V gene sequence: CDR1 LNHDA, CDR2 SQIVND (reference sequence). CDR3 sequence: CASSIRLAGGNEQFF. In DNA, the CDR3 is TGTGCCAGTAGTATAAGACTAGCGGGAGGGAATGAGCAGTTCTTC.

The CDR3, as DNA: TGTGCCAGCAGGCCCCGACTTGGAGGGGGCTACACCTTC. This gives the protein CASRPRLGGGYTF. V is TRBV6-6 and J is TRBJ1-2; unclear D gene. The CDR3 has 13 amino acids. Germline V gene sequence: CDR1 MNHNY, CDR2 SVGAGI (reference sequence). V lost 6 bases to trimming and J lost 8 bases, with 16 bases between them.

This clone has just one count. The chain is built from TRBV10-3 and TRBJ1-1; a weak D match, TRBD1 (5 bases). The CDR3 covers 15 residues. Between the trimmed V and J ends, which lost 6 bases and 2 bases, there was a span of 16 bases. Germline loops: CDR1 ENHRY, CDR2 SYGVKD. In DNA, the CDR3 is TGTGCCATCAGGTCGCAGGGAGGGGTAAACACTGAAGCTTTCTTT. It is translated as CAIRSQGGVNTEAFF.

V is TRBV5-5 and J is TRBJ2-5; 9 bases line up with TRBD1. CDR3 length equals 13 residues. With V trimmed by 4 bases and J by 4 bases, 2 bases remained unmatched. Germline assignment: CDR1 SGHKS and CDR2 YYEKEE (reference sequence). This CDR3 reads CASSIQGAETQYF. CDR3 coding DNA: TGTGCCAGCAGCATACAGGGGGCAGAGACCCAGTACTTC.

The chain employs TRBV28 and TRBJ2-7; D gene unclear. Germline CDR1 and CDR2: MDHEN and SYDVKM. The CDR3 has 15 residues. Trimming took 7 bases from V and 0 from J, leaving 16 bases between them. CDR3 residues: CASTPSGRHSYEQYF. In nucleotides, the CDR3 is TGTGCCAGCACCCCCTCGGGCCGACACTCCTACGAGCAGTACTTC. Filled out from reference TRBV28 and TRBJ2-7, the complete variable domain reads DVKVTQSSRYLVKRTGEKVFLECVQDMDHENMFWYRQDPGLGLRLIYFSYDVKMKEKGDIPEGYSVSREKKERFSLILESASTNQTSMYLCASTPSGRHSYEQYFGPGTRLTVT.

The chain couples TRBV7-6 to TRBJ2-5, with 11 nucleotides matching TRBD2. The CDR3 contains 16 residues. With V trimmed by 5 bases and J by 7 bases, 12 bases remained unmatched. CDR1 is SGHVS, CDR2 FNYEAQ, per germline. CDR3 loop: CASSRRLAGQLRTQYF. The DNA of the CDR3 is TGTGCCAGCAGCCGGAGACTAGCGGGGCAATTAAGGACCCAGTACTTC. Variable domain in full (rest from reference TRBV7-6 and TRBJ2-5): GAGVSQSPRYKVTKRGQDVALRCDPISGHVSLYWYRQALGQGPEFLTYFNYEAQQDKSGLPNDRFSAERPEGSISTLTIQRTEQRDSAMYRCASSRRLAGQLRTQYFGPGTRLLVL.

CDR3 sequence: CATSRGHQVSNQPQHF. The CDR3 DNA is TGTGCCACCAGCAGAGGTCATCAGGTGAGCAATCAGCCCCAGCATTTT. The rearrangement links TRBV15 to TRBJ1-5; D uncertain. Trimming cost V 1 base and J 1 base, with 11 bases left between them. The germline V gene has CDR1 LNHNV and CDR2 YYDKDF (reference sequence). This CDR3 has 16 amino acids.

This chain connects TRBV27 to TRBJ1-2; 10 nucleotides line up with TRBD1. The V and J ends lost 2 bases and 1 base, in that order; junction bases with no gene match: 10. CDR1 is MNHEY and CDR2 is SMNVEV in the germline V gene (reference sequence). The CDR3 extends over 18 amino acids. The CDR3 sequence: CASSLKRTGGELNYGYTF. Written as DNA, the CDR3 is TGTGCCAGCAGTTTAAAGAGGACAGGGGGGGAACTTAACTATGGCTACACCTTC.

V is TRBV9 and J is TRBJ1-1, with D possibly being TRBD1 (6 bases). The CDR3 runs to 14 residues. The V end was cut by 1 base, the J end by 5 bases, with 12 bases between. Germline lookup yields CDR1 SGDLS and CDR2 YYNGEE. CDR3 DNA sequence: TGTGCCAGCAGCGTATCCGGGGGCGCAACTGAAGCTTTCTTT. Its protein product is CASSVSGGATEAFF. Using reference TRBV9 and TRBJ1-1 for the parts outside the CDR3, the full variable domain is DSGVTQTPKHLITATGQRVTLRCSPRSGDLSVYWYQQSLDQGLQFLIQYYNGEERAKGNILERFSAQQFPDLHSELNLSSLELGDSALYFCASSVSGGATEAFFGQGTRLTVV.

The chain's CDR3 is CASSLQGLDEQYF. CDR3 DNA sequence: TGTGCCAGCAGCTTGCAAGGTCTAGACGAGCAGTACTTC. The genes are TRBV5-4 and TRBJ2-7; D gene unclear. CDR1 is SGHNT, CDR2 YYREEE, per germline (reference sequence). The ends were cut back, 1 base at V and 5 bases at J, with 10 bases in the middle. The CDR3 length is 13 residues.

This clone was seen just once. The J gene is TRBJ1-4, the V gene TRBV27; D might be TRBD1 (6 bases). V shed 2 bases and J shed 1 base, with 29 bases lying between them. Germline V gene lookup returns CDR1 MNHEY and CDR2 SMNVEV (reference sequence). The CDR3 has 22 amino acids. The CDR3 sequence: CASSLARIPTGSPSGTNEKLFF. The DNA of the CDR3 is TGTGCCAGCAGTTTAGCCCGGATCCCGACAGGTAGTCCTTCCGGAACTAATGAAAAACTGTTTTTT.

CDR3 residues: CASSAGTGARQPQHF. CDR3 DNA sequence: TGTGCCAGCAGTGCCGGCACAGGGGCACGCCAGCCCCAGCATTTT. The rearrangement joins TRBV27 to TRBJ1-5; 7 nucleotides agree with TRBD1. Germline trimming cut 5 bases from V and 7 bases from J; bases unmatched to any gene: 11. Germline loops: CDR1 MNHEY, CDR2 SMNVEV (reference sequence). The CDR3 is 15 residues long.

The chain joins TRBV5-1 to TRBJ1-6; no clear D gene. V lost 0 bases to trimming and J lost 13 bases, with 17 bases between them. Germline loops: CDR1 SGHRS, CDR2 YFSETQ. The CDR3 runs 15 residues. CDR3: CASSLGALRVSPLHF. CDR3 DNA sequence: TGCGCCAGCAGCTTGGGGGCCCTACGAGTGAGTCCCCTCCACTTT.

CDR3 residues: CASSRTSGRSGELFF. CDR3 nucleotide sequence: TGTGCCAGCAGCCGGACTAGCGGGAGGTCCGGGGAGCTGTTTTTT. This chain uses TRBV6-5 with TRBJ2-2; 14 bases fit TRBD2. V was clipped by 6 bases and J by 6 bases; unmatched bases: 3. Germline CDR1 reads MNHEY; CDR2 reads SVGAGI. There are 15 residues in the CDR3.

This clone was detected once. This sequence joins TRBV5-1 and TRBJ1-1, with TRBD1 as a possible D gene (6 bases). This CDR3 region has 13 residues. The V end was cut by 4 bases, the J end by 8 bases, with 15 bases between. From germline, CDR1 is SGHRS and CDR2 YFSETQ. CDR3 loop: CASSGNPGEEAFF. CDR3 DNA sequence: TGCGCCAGCAGCGGAAACCCAGGGGAGGAAGCTTTCTTT.

J is TRBJ2-4 and V is TRBV4-1, with 9 bases matching TRBD2. This CDR3 region has 21 residues. V shed 4 bases, J shed 1 base, and the junction held 20 bases outside the gene matches. CDR1 is MGHRA and CDR2 is YSYEKL in the germline V gene. The CDR3 sequence: CASSRIEGVAGVIGAKNIQYF. The CDR3, as DNA: TGCGCCAGCAGCCGGATTGAAGGGGTAGCGGGAGTTATAGGGGCCAAAAACATTCAGTACTTC.

This clone was counted a single time. CDR3 in DNA: TGTGCCAGCAGCTTAACGTCGGGAACAGATACGCAGTATTTT. It translates to CASSLTSGTDTQYF. The rearrangement links TRBV11-2 to TRBJ2-3; the D gene is possibly TRBD2 (5 bases). Trimming shortened V by 2 bases and J by 3 bases, and 9 bases separated the two germline ends. CDR1 is SGHAT and CDR2 is FQNNGV in the germline V gene. This CDR3 comprises 14 residues. The whole variable domain, filled in from reference TRBV11-2 and TRBJ2-3, reads EAGVAQSPRYKIIEKRQSVAFWCNPISGHATLYWYQQILGQGPKLLIQFQNNGVVDDSQLPKDRFSAERLKGVDSTLKIQPAKLEDSAVYLCASSLTSGTDTQYFGPGTRLTVL.

The chain joins TRBV15 to TRBJ2-7; 10 nucleotides agree with TRBD1. CDR1 LNHNV and CDR2 YYDKDF come from the germline V gene (reference sequence). The CDR3 consists of 15 residues. Trimming took 2 bases from V and 0 from J; bases not matched to a gene: 1. CDR3 loop: CATSRRTGGSYEQYF. The CDR3, as DNA: TGTGCCACCAGCAGAAGGACAGGGGGCTCCTACGAGCAGTACTTC.

CDR3 sequence: CAIQATGTSGPEGYNEQFF. The CDR3 DNA follows: TGTGCCATCCAGGCAACCGGGACTAGCGGCCCGGAGGGGTACAATGAGCAGTTCTTC. The J gene is TRBJ2-1, the V gene TRBV10-3, with 11 bases that match TRBD2. From germline, CDR1 is ENHRY and CDR2 SYGVKD. Losses at the gene ends were 8 bases for V and 4 bases for J; bases not matched to a gene: 19. This CDR3 is built from 19 residues.

This chain joins TRBV28 and TRBJ1-3; D is unresolved. This CDR3 is built from 15 residues. Trimming took off 7 bases at V and 1 base at J, with 14 bases between the two ends. Germline V gene lookup returns CDR1 MDHEN and CDR2 SYDVKM. The CDR3 loop reads CASKSQQRSGNTIYF. CDR3 sequence (DNA): TGTGCCAGCAAGAGCCAGCAGCGTTCTGGAAACACCATATATTTT.

This sequence joins TRBV20-1 and TRBJ1-1; D is unresolved. CDR1 DFQATT and CDR2 SNEGSKA come from the germline V gene (reference sequence). V was clipped by 4 bases and J by 5 bases, with 8 bases between them. This CDR3 spans 11 amino acids. The CDR3 coding sequence is TGCAGTGCTACAGACGGGACTGAAGCTTTCTTT. This gives the protein CSATDGTEAFF.

In regard to this clone: Other DNA sequences from this sample encode an identical CDR3 as well. The chain recombines TRBV9 with TRBJ2-2; weak D call: TRBD2 (5 bases). Germline V gene data show CDR1 as SGDLS and CDR2 as YYNGEE. CDR3 size: 15 residues. Trimming took off 2 bases at V and 0 bases at J, with 8 bases between the two ends. The chain's CDR3 is CASSVGGSNTGELFF. DNA of the CDR3: TGTGCCAGCAGCGTCGGCGGGTCGAACACCGGGGAGCTGTTTTTT.

This chain links TRBV6-5 with TRBJ1-2, with D maybe TRBD1 (5 bases). V was pared by 2 bases and J by 4 bases, with 8 bases between. This CDR3 has 13 residues. Germline lookup yields CDR1 MNHEY and CDR2 SVGAGI. Here the CDR3 reads CASSYGGAYGYTF. In nucleotides, the CDR3 is TGTGCCAGCAGTTACGGAGGGGCCTATGGCTACACCTTC.

The genes are TRBV7-2 and TRBJ2-5, with a weak D call TRBD1 (5 bases). The germline V gene has CDR1 SGHTA and CDR2 FQGNSA. This CDR3 is built from 16 residues. Trimming cost V 4 bases and J 1 base, with 16 bases left between them. DNA of the CDR3: TGTGCCAGCAGCTCAAAATTCGTCAGGGTCCAAGAGACCCAGTACTTC. Its translation is CASSSKFVRVQETQYF.

V usage is TRBV5-1 and J usage is TRBJ2-6; D is uncertain. The CDR3 totals 14 residues. V lost 0 bases to trimming and J lost 1 base, with 2 bases between them. Germline lookup yields CDR1 SGHRS and CDR2 YFSETQ. Here the CDR3 reads CASSLESGANVLTF. CDR3 coding DNA: TGCGCCAGCAGCTTGGAATCTGGGGCCAACGTCCTGACTTTC.